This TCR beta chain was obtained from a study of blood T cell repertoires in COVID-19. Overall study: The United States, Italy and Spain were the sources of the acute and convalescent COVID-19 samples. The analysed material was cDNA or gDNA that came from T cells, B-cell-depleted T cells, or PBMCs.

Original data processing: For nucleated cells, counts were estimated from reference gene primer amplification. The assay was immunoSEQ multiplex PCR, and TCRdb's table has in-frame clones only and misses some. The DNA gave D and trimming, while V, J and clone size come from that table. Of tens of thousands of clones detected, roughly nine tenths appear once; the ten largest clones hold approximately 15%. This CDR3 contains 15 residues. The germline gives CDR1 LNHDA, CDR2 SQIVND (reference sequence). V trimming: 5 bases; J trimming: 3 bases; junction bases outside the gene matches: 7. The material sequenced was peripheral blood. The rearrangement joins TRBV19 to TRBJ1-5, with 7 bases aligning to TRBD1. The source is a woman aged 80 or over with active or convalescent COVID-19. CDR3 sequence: CASSPRQGSNQPQHF. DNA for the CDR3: TGTGCCAGTAGTCCCCGACAGGGCTCCAATCAGCCCCAGCATTTT.